The 27 T cell receptor beta chains reported below all come from one sample, sequenced in a study of CD8 T cells in ankylosing spondylitis. MiXCR, run by TCRdb on the 5' RACE reads, gives a single entry per CDR3 protein. The sample lists 100,000 to 150,000 distinct CDR3 sequences; around 15% were seen once. Sample: blood, either unsorted or a sorted T cell fraction (not recorded which). All receptors derive from a female donor with ankylosing spondylitis or in good health (not recorded which).

Many counts were recorded for this clonotype. V and J are TRBV5-1 and TRBJ1-2; D call uncertain. V shed 6 bases and J shed 4 bases, with 13 bases lying between them. The CDR3 runs 13 residues. CDR1 is SGHRS and CDR2 is YFSETQ in the germline V gene. The CDR3 spells CASTEMLGYGYTF. The CDR3 coding sequence is TGCGCCAGCACTGAGATGTTGGGCTATGGCTACACCTTC.

The V call is TRBV20-1, the J call TRBJ2-1; 9 bases align to TRBD1. The CDR3 extends over 17 amino acids. The germline gives CDR1 DFQATT, CDR2 SNEGSKA (reference sequence). V dropped 1 base and J dropped 0; count of bases not matched to a gene: 7. The CDR3 bases are TGCAGTGCTAGAGTGGGACAGGGCCCTAGCTCCTACAATGAGCAGTTCTTC. The encoded protein is CSARVGQGPSSYNEQFF.

This clonotype was detected many times. This chain joins TRBV20-1 and TRBJ2-2, with D unclear. This CDR3 region has 15 residues. With 1 base removed from V and 0 bases from J, the gap between germline ends came to 9 bases. CDR1 is DFQATT and CDR2 is SNEGSKA in the germline V gene (reference sequence). CDR3 DNA: TGCAGTGCTAGAGGGGCAGACACGAACACCGGGGAGCTGTTTTTT. Amino acid sequence: CSARGADTNTGELFF.

As for this clonotype: A much larger clone differs from this one at a single base, so this may be a read error. The chain carries TRBV6-5 and TRBJ2-1; D not resolved. This CDR3 contains 15 residues. Per the germline V gene, CDR1 is MNHEY and CDR2 is SVGAGI. The CDR3 DNA reads as TGTACCAGCAGTTACTCGGCAGCCGTCTACAATGAGCAGTTCTTC. This encodes CTSSYSAAVYNEQFF.

As to this clonotype: A much more abundant neighbour one base away suggests this may be a read error. This chain links TRBV10-3 with TRBJ2-1; D ambiguous. The CDR3 consists of 11 residues. Germline V gives CDR1 ENHRY, CDR2 SYGVKD. CDR3 amino acids: CVISGQNEQFF. In DNA form, the CDR3 reads TGTGTCATCAGTGGTCAGAATGAGCAGTTCTTC.

This sequence joins TRBV5-1 and TRBJ2-3, with TRBD2 matching over 10 bases. CDR3 length equals 15 residues. CDR1 and CDR2 from the germline V gene are SGHRS and YFSETQ. V shed 3 bases and J 4 bases; nucleotides not matched to a gene: 5. In DNA form, the CDR3 reads TGCGCCAGCAGCTCCGGGACTAGCGTCGCAGATACGCAGTATTTT. Its protein is CASSSGTSVADTQYF. Full variable domain (rest looked up from reference TRBV5-1 and TRBJ2-3): KAGVTQTPRYLIKTRGQQVTLSCSPISGHRSVSWYQQTPGQGLQFLFEYFSETQRNKGNFPGRFSGRQFSNSRSEMNVSTLELGDSALYLCASSSGTSVADTQYFGPGTRLTVL.

This clonotype was seen repeatedly, ten times or more. This chain joins TRBV30 and TRBJ2-1, with a weak D call TRBD2 (5 bases). The germline V gene has CDR1 GTSNPN and CDR2 SVGIG (reference sequence). V was clipped by 4 bases and J by 2 bases, with 12 bases between them. This CDR3 comprises 14 residues. This CDR3 is CAWKRRAAYNEQFF. The CDR3, as DNA: TGTGCCTGGAAACGTCGAGCGGCCTACAATGAGCAGTTCTTC.

CDR3 amino acids: CASSPGWGQGAGGNTIYF. The CDR3 DNA follows: TGTGCCAGCAGCCCGGGCTGGGGACAGGGGGCTGGTGGAAACACCATATATTTT. The chain combines TRBV9 with TRBJ1-3, with 12 nucleotides matching TRBD1. Germline V CDR1 and CDR2: SGDLS, YYNGEE. With V trimmed by 4 bases and J by 3 bases, 11 bases remained unmatched. The CDR3 consists of 18 residues.

This clonotype came up a few times. The chain is built from TRBV30 and TRBJ1-3; D remains ambiguous. Trimming cost V 1 base and J 0 bases, with 4 bases left between them. Looked up from germline, CDR1 is GTSNPN and CDR2 is SVGIG (reference sequence). The CDR3 is 13 residues long. The CDR3 DNA sequence: TGTGCCTGGAGTGAGTTCTCTGGAAACACCATATATTTT. This translates into CAWSEFSGNTIYF.

This clonotype has more than one count but fewer than ten. The rearrangement joins TRBV12-3 or TRBV12-4 to TRBJ1-6; 9 bases match TRBD1. The CDR3 is 12 residues long. The trim removed 6 bases at V and 16 bases at J, leaving 7 bases unmatched. The CDR3 sequence is CASRGQGGGLHF. CDR3 nucleotide sequence: TGTGCCAGCAGGGGACAGGGCGGGGGTCTCCACTTT.

This clonotype was found a few times. The chain joins TRBV7-2 to TRBJ2-7, with TRBD2 as a possible D gene (6 bases). Trimming cost V 5 bases and J 3 bases, with 14 bases left between them. From germline, CDR1 is SGHTA and CDR2 FQGNSA. This CDR3 is 14 amino acids long. For the CDR3, the DNA is TGTGCCAGCAGCCCTGGGACTGGAAACTACGAGCAGTACTTC. This sequence encodes CASSPGTGNYEQYF.

DNA of the CDR3: TGCGCCAGCAGCCAAGATGCGGGGTACAGGGGTGAAGCTTTCTTT. Translated, it gives CASSQDAGYRGEAFF. V and J are TRBV4-1 and TRBJ1-1, with 7 positions matching TRBD1. The length of the CDR3 is 15 residues. Per the germline V gene, CDR1 is MGHRA and CDR2 is YSYEKL. Trimming took 0 bases from V and 7 from J; bases not matched to a gene: 8.

This sequence joins TRBV20-1 and TRBJ1-1, with a tentative D call TRBD1 (5 bases). Per germline, CDR1 DFQATT and CDR2 SNEGSKA (reference sequence). The CDR3 consists of 14 residues. Trimming cost V 6 bases and J 1 base, with 15 bases left between them. Here the CDR3 reads CSARDRGKNTEAFF. The CDR3 bases are TGCAGTGCCAGGGACCGCGGTAAGAACACTGAAGCTTTCTTT.

This clonotype occurred many times. V is TRBV7-8 and J is TRBJ1-5, with D perhaps TRBD1 (6 bases). V lost 5 bases and J lost 4, with 15 bases in between. From germline, CDR1 is SGHVS and CDR2 FQNEAQ. This CDR3 is 15 amino acids long. CDR3 sequence: CASSPTDRQNQPQHF. The CDR3 DNA sequence: TGTGCCAGCAGCCCCACAGACAGGCAAAATCAGCCCCAGCATTTT.

This clonotype was detected ten times or more. The chain recombines TRBV20-1 with TRBJ2-7; 9 positions match TRBD1. The ends lost 3 bases at V and 11 bases at J; junction bases unmatched: 17. CDR3 length: 15 residues. CDR1 and CDR2 from the germline V gene are DFQATT and SNEGSKA (reference sequence). The CDR3 DNA sequence: TGCAGTGCTAGTTCGGAACAGGACAGGGGAGTTAATAAGTACTTC. Protein product: CSASSEQDRGVNKYF.

This clonotype was counted at least ten times. The rearrangement joins TRBV12-3 or TRBV12-4 to TRBJ2-1; tentative D call: TRBD2 (5 bases). V was trimmed by 1 base and J by 9 bases, leaving 10 bases between them. The CDR3 is 13 amino acids. As DNA, the CDR3 is TGTGCCAGCAGTTTAGGTAGGGAGAGTGAGCAGTTCTTC. Encoded protein: CASSLGRESEQFF.

This clonotype showed up just a few times. V and J are TRBV27 and TRBJ2-7; 11 bases agree with TRBD1. The CDR3 spans 15 residues. Germline CDR1 is MNHEY and CDR2 is SMNVEV (reference sequence). V was clipped by 5 bases and J by 4 bases; unmatched bases: 7. The CDR3 reads CASSIRTGGLYEQYF. In DNA form, the CDR3 reads TGTGCCAGCAGTATTAGGACAGGGGGCCTTTACGAGCAGTACTTC.

This clonotype occurred a few times. The rearrangement joins TRBV6-2 or TRBV6-3 to TRBJ1-1; TRBD1 matches at 9 bases. CDR1 and CDR2 from the germline V gene are MNHEY and SVGEGT. The CDR3 totals 15 residues. The J segment lost 4 bases and the V segment lost 4 bases, leaving 7 bases of the junction unmatched. CDR3 in DNA: TGTGCCAGCAGTTTAACAGGGGGCTCTGCCACTGAAGCTTTCTTT. Translated, it gives CASSLTGGSATEAFF.

This clonotype was observed a single time. The rearrangement links TRBV27 to TRBJ1-5; no firm D call. This CDR3 contains 14 residues. Trimming left V 5 bases short and J 4 bases short, with 12 bases between. Germline assignment: CDR1 MNHEY and CDR2 SMNVEV (reference sequence). The CDR3 region has the DNA TGTGCCAGCAGTCCCCGAGCTGGAAATCAGCCCCAGCATTTT. This encodes CASSPRAGNQPQHF.

This clonotype showed up many times. This CDR3 reads CASSFSADTQYF. The CDR3 DNA is TGCGCCAGCAGCTTCAGCGCAGATACGCAGTATTTT. The chain recombines TRBV5-1 with TRBJ2-3, with D unclear. The CDR3 loop spans 12 amino acids. Deletions cut 2 bases from V and 4 bases from J, with 5 bases between. The germline CDR1 and CDR2 sequences are SGHRS and YFSETQ.

This clonotype was observed a few times. The chain links TRBV20-1 to TRBJ2-5, with D possibly being TRBD2 (6 bases). The CDR3 runs 14 residues. Germline lookup yields CDR1 DFQATT and CDR2 SNEGSKA (reference sequence). The ends were cut back, 6 bases at V and 3 bases at J, with 17 bases in the middle. The CDR3 loop reads CSAPRRTIEETQYF. The CDR3 DNA follows: TGCAGTGCCCCCCGAAGGACTATCGAAGAGACCCAGTACTTC.

The chain carries TRBV11-2 and TRBJ2-3; the match to TRBD2 covers 10 bases. The CDR3 contains 18 residues. V shed 5 bases, J shed 1 base, and the junction held 12 bases outside the gene matches. Looked up from germline, CDR1 is SGHAT and CDR2 is FQNNGV. The CDR3 reads CASSRELAGVYGTDTQYF. CDR3 bases: TGTGCCAGCAGCAGAGAGCTAGCGGGGGTGTACGGCACAGATACGCAGTATTTT.

The chain couples TRBV11-3 to TRBJ2-1, with D perhaps matching TRBD1 (6 bases). CDR1 is SGHNT and CDR2 is YENEEA in the germline V gene. The length of the CDR3 is 14 residues. V was trimmed by 5 bases and J by 2 bases, leaving 10 bases between them. The CDR3 sequence is CASSRAGAYNEQFF. DNA for the CDR3: TGTGCCAGCAGCCGGGCAGGGGCCTACAATGAGCAGTTCTTC.

There are many counts of this clonotype. The chain has TRBV20-1 and TRBJ2-7; 11 bases fit TRBD2. CDR1 and CDR2 (germline): DFQATT, SNEGSKA (reference sequence). CDR3 length equals 15 residues. The trim removed 3 bases at V and 2 bases at J, leaving 6 bases unmatched. DNA of the CDR3: TGCAGTGCTAGGCTAATAGCGGGGGGGCCCTACGAGCAGTACTTC. Its protein product is CSARLIAGGPYEQYF.

This clonotype was recorded at least ten times. This chain joins TRBV18 and TRBJ2-7; 7 bases align to TRBD2. The germline V gene encodes CDR1 KGHSH and CDR2 LQKENI. The CDR3 consists of 13 residues. The junction had 3 bases not matched to a gene; V was cut back by 1 base and J by 6 bases. CDR3 residues: CASSPREGREQYF. The CDR3 coding sequence is TGTGCCAGCTCACCACGGGAGGGGCGCGAGCAGTACTTC.

This clonotype was detected many times. J is TRBJ1-5 and V is TRBV5-1; D ambiguous. This CDR3 is built from 13 residues. The V end was cut by 1 base, the J end by 4 bases, with 6 bases between. Germline CDR1 reads SGHRS; CDR2 reads YFSETQ. The CDR3 is CASSLQANQPQHF. CDR3 in DNA: TGCGCCAGCAGCTTGCAAGCTAATCAGCCCCAGCATTTT.

This clonotype was recorded at least ten times. This chain links TRBV7-2 with TRBJ2-7; 8 bases agree with TRBD1. CDR3 length equals 14 residues. The V gene end was trimmed by 3 bases and the J gene end by 2 bases; junction bases not matched to a gene: 3. Germline assignment: CDR1 SGHTA and CDR2 FQGNSA. The CDR3 region is CASSFMTGAYEQYF. CDR3 DNA: TGTGCCAGCAGCTTCATGACAGGGGCCTACGAGCAGTACTTC.